The T cell receptor (beta chain) under discussion was sequenced for a study of T cells in Graves' hyperthyroidism and ophthalmopathy (dated by TCRdb to between 2017 and 2020). Turning to the overall study: Peripheral blood samples were taken at initial diagnosis, before any treatment was given. To identify distinguishing TCR V-J signatures, a discovery cohort of 90 to 100 patients was used, comprising 40 to 45 with Graves' ophthalmopathy and under 60 with stable Graves' hyperthyroidism. Prospective prediction of ophthalmopathy was tested in an independent validation cohort consisting of 18 to 20 hyperthyroidism patients and approximately 16 patients who later progressed to ophthalmopathy. The 100 or so discovery patients were randomly split 7:3 into training and test sets. In addition, the study compared T-cell repertoires in thyroid tissue and in blood from over 5 Graves' hyperthyroidism patients. Once sampling was done, hyperthyroidism patients were given methimazole at a starting dose of 30 mg daily, whereas ophthalmopathy patients were given high-dose intravenous methylprednisolone. According to the paper, TCR Vbeta CDR3 sequencing was carried out on some 130 peripheral blood samples, which came from more than 40 ophthalmopathy, around 74 hyperthyroidism and roughly 17 progressor patients. Findings and caveats that apply to the study as a whole: In validation, progression to ophthalmopathy was predicted by the model with roughly 71% sensitivity and nearly 75% specificity, a median of roughly 6.4 months before onset. Blood samples also contained most of the expanded thyroid clonotypes (frequency above 0.001), which suggests that blood repertoires may reflect thyroid immune responses. Sample size was not statistically predetermined, and blinding of investigators to group allocation was not performed. A 13 V-J signature model separated ophthalmopathy from stable hyperthyroidism, with around 88% sensitivity and about 81% specificity in cross-validation and 80%/75% in testing.

This clonotype has at least ten counts. The antigen this receptor binds is unknown. Base qualities are not at hand, and no much larger clone is one base apart. The TCR beta CDR3 regions were amplified from RNA transcripts. For the first round of RT-PCR on the TCR CDR3, the HTBI primer set was used together with the Qiagen OneStep RT-PCR kit. Libraries were constructed in a second round of multiplex PCR, after which size selection and purification were carried out. Libraries were sequenced paired-end with 100 bp reads on an Illumina HiSeq2000. The authors' analysis ran thus. SOAPnuke was used to process the raw data, with reads discarded if the reads contained adapters or uncalled bases, had a mean Phred below 15, or lacked an exact constant-primer or identifier match. High-quality paired reads were merged using COPE v1.2.5, and each unique nucleotide sequence was defined as a clonotype. MiTCR v1.1 was used to align the clonotypes against IMGT TRBV, TRBD and TRBJ reference segments. Only V-J combinations with frequency above 0.0001, covering about 99% of repertoires, were analysed. A TCS score was defined as the ratio of F50 (clonal expansion) to E x V (chaos), with BLOSUM62-based TCRdist applied between CDR3 peptides within each V-J. Welch's t-statistics and random forest reduced roughly 540 V-J features to fewer than 15, which were used in a naive Bayes classifier (R e1071). TCRdb passed the public sequencing reads through fastp at Q25 and MiXCR, retaining productive beta sequences. Every distinct CDR3 protein forms one entry, paired with its most common genes and DNA. TCRdb's processing, not the authors' own work, is the source of the V and J calls. This sample has roughly 550,000 distinct CDR3 sequences in its table, and roughly 15% of those were observed once. The ten largest make up 25% to 30% of the sample.

Its CDR3 holds 13 amino acids, cysteine through phenylalanine. CDR3 DNA only is kept here, 39 bases in frame from base 1. Trimming removed 4 bases from V and 9 bases from J, leaving 19 bases between the germline ends. In the germline V gene, CDR1 corresponds to SQVTM and CDR2 to ANQGSEA. Moderately to severely active disease, a Clinical Activity Score of at least 3, a NOSPECS grade of at least 4, and a duration under 3 months were present in ophthalmopathy patients. Any patient with an uncontrolled infection, another autoimmune disease, pregnancy or lactation was excluded. Diagnoses were established on the basis of clinical symptoms, serum thyroxine and TRAb, thyroid ultrasound, and orbital computed tomography. Ficoll-Paque density gradient centrifugation was used to isolate PBMCs from approximately 10 ml of fresh peripheral blood. Trizol reagent was used to extract total RNA, and RNA quality was then checked on an Agilent 2100 Bioanalyzer.

The chain couples TRBV29-1 to TRBJ2-7, with TRBD1 as a weak D call on 6 bases. This TCR was sampled from a young woman with Graves' ophthalmopathy. The sequencing input was blood. The base sequence is TGCAGCGTTGCCCAGCAGCAGGGGCTAGGGCAGTACTTC. This encodes CSVAQQQGLGQYF.